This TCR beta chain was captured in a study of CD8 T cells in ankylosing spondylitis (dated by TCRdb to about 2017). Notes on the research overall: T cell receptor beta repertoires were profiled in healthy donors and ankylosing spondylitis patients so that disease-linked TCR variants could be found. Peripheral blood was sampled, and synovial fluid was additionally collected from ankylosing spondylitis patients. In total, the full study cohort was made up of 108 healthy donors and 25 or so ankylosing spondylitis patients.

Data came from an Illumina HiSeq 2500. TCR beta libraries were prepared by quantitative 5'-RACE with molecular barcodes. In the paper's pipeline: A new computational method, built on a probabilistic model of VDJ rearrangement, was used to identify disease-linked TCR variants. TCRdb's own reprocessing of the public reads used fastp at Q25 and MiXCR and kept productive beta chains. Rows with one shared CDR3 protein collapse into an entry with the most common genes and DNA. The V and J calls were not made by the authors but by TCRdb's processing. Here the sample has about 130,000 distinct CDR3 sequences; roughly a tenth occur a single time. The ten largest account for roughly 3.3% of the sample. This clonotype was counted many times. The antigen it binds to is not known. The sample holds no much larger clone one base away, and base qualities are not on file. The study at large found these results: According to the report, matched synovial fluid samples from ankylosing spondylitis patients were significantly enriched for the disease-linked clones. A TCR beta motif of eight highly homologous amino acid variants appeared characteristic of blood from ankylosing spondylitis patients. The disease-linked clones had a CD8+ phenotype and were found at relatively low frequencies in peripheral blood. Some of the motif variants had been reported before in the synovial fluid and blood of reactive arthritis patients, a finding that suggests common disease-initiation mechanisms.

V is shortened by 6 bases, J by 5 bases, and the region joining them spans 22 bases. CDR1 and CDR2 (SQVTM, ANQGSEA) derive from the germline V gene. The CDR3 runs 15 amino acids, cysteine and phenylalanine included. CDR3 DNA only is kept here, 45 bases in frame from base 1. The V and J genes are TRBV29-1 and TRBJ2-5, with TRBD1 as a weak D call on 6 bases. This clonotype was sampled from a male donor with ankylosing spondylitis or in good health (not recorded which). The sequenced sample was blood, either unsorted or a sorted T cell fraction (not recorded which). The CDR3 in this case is CSVDLPDSRPETQYF. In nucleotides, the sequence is TGCAGCGTGGACTTACCGGACAGTCGGCCCGAGACCCAGTACTTC.